The T cell receptor (beta chain) described here comes from a study of blood T cell repertoires in COVID-19. Study at large: Acute and convalescent COVID-19 specimens originated in the United States, Italy and Spain. Sources were T cells, B-cell-depleted T cells, or PBMCs; the material itself was cDNA or gDNA.

This CDR3 spans 15 amino acids. Trimming shortened V by 6 bases and J by 0 bases, and 12 bases separated the two germline ends. In germline, CDR1 is SNHLY, CDR2 FYNNEI. As handled by the study authors: Reference gene primers were amplified, and this amplification served to estimate nucleated cell counts. Data came from immunoSEQ multiplex PCR; TCRdb stores just in-frame clones and leaves some out. The D gene and trimming were derived from the DNA, and the V and J assignments and clone size from that table. The repertoire holds roughly 200,000 clones, with 80% to 85% as singletons. Source material: peripheral blood. The source of this sequence is an elderly woman with active or convalescent COVID-19. This chain joins TRBV2 and TRBJ1-5; weak D call: TRBD1 (5 bases). In DNA form, the CDR3 reads TGTGCCAGCAGCGAGACAGTGTTTAGCAATCAGCCCCAGCATTTT. Translating it yields CASSETVFSNQPQHF.